This T cell receptor beta chain was retrieved from a study of T cell clonality in common variable immunodeficiency. Some clones are missing from TCRdb's copy, which holds only in-frame ones; the method was immunoSEQ multiplex PCR. Listed for the sample are about 28,000 clones, none seen a single time. The CVID group had more than 12 females and 25 to 30 males, mean age roughly 39. This clone appeared many times. Its antigen is not known. The read halts 3 residues ahead of the CDR3 end, with the missing end drawn from the germline J gene. The CDR3 sequence is 15 residues long. Trimming removed 6 bases from V and 4 bases from J; junction bases left unmatched: 4. Per germline, CDR1 SNHLY and CDR2 FYNNEI. Whole-study results and caveats: CVID subjects had higher TCRbeta clonality than healthy controls, most marked in about a third. What drives increased CVID clonality needs T cell subpopulation sequencing. Common variable immunodeficiency TCR beta sequences reportedly had fewer deletions and N-nucleotide insertions.

The receptor comes from a human donor with common variable immunodeficiency. Specimen: peripheral blood mononuclear cells. This sequence joins TRBV2 and TRBJ2-2; 11 nucleotides match TRBD2. CDR3 DNA (partial): TGTGCCAGCAGGGGTCTAGCGGGGGGCACCGGGGAG. Translated, it gives CASRGLAGGTGE. The CDR3 in its entirety is CASRGLAGGTGELFF.